The subject of this entry is one T cell receptor beta chain. Looked up from germline, CDR1 is SGHTA and CDR2 is FQGNSA. V was clipped by 7 bases and J by 1 base, with 13 bases between them. The length of the CDR3 is 14 residues. This record comes from a study of identical twins. TCRdb re-called the 5' RACE reads with MiXCR, one entry per CDR3 protein. The data show approximately 700,000 distinct CDR3 sequences, about 20% seen once. The same sample was also studied in work on T cells expressing NK-cell markers. Per that paper: Repertoire data for TCR beta were derived from sorted T cells (CD3+CD56+NKG2C+, CD3+CD56+NKG2C- and CD3+CD56-NKG2C+).

V gene TRBV7-2 combines with J gene TRBJ2-5; D gene unclear. The material sequenced was PBMCs. This sequence originates from a woman aged 18 to 35 in good health. The CDR3 sequence: CASTPRTVQETQYF. The CDR3 DNA follows: TGTGCCAGCACCCCCCGAACGGTCCAAGAGACCCAGTACTTC.